This T cell receptor (beta chain) originates from a study of shared clonotypes between healthy human individuals. The table came from immunoSEQ multiplex PCR; TCRdb's copy has only in-frame clones and leaves some out. The sample yields about 700,000 clones, around two thirds seen once. This CDR3 contains 19 residues. Germline CDR1 is SGHAT and CDR2 is FQNNGV. V was shortened by 2 bases and J by 6 bases, with 28 bases between the two germline ends. V is TRBV11-2 and J is TRBJ1-1; weak D call: TRBD1 (5 bases). This TCR derives from a woman aged 30 to 39 in good health. The material sequenced was memory CD4+ T cells sorted from blood. Described subset: CD45RA-negative fraction. CDR3 sequence (DNA): TGTGCCAGCAGCTTATACCGGACTTTTTCCCACCCCAGGGAGGCTGAAGCTTTCTTT. This codes for CASSLYRTFSHPREAEAFF.